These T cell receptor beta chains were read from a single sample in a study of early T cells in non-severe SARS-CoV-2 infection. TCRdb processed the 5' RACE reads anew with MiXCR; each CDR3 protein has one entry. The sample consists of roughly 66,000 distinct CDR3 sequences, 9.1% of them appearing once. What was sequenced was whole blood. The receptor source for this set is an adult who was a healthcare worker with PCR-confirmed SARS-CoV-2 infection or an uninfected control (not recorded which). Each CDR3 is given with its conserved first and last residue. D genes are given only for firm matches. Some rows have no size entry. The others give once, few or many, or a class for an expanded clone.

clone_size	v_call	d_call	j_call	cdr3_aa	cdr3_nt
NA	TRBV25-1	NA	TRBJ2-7	CASKTGSSYEQYF	TGTGCCAGCAAGACTGGGAGCTCCTACGAGCAGTACTTC
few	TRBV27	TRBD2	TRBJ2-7	CASSLSHWGAASGSLEQYF	TGTGCCAGCAGTTTATCACATTGGGGGGCGGCTAGCGGGAGTCTCGAGCAGTACTTC
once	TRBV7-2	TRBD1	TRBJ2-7	CASSMRQGSGEQYF	TGTGCCAGCAGCATGCGACAGGGATCGGGTGAGCAGTACTTC
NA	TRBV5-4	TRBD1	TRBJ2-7	CASSLRTGEAYEQYF	TGTGCCAGCAGCTTGAGGACAGGGGAAGCCTACGAGCAGTACTTC
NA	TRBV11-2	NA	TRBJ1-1	CASSLIGDTEAFF	TGTGCCAGCAGCCTTATAGGGGACACTGAAGCTTTCTTT
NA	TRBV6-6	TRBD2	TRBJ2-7	CASSYWRGSEQYF	TGTGCCAGCAGTTACTGGCGGGGGAGTGAGCAGTACTTC
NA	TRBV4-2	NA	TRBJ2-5	CASSQVSRQETQYF	TGTGCCAGCAGCCAAGTGAGCCGGCAAGAGACCCAGTACTTC
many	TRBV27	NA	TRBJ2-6	CASSSPASGANVLTF	TGTGCCAGCAGTTCCCCCGCGTCTGGGGCCAACGTCCTGACTTTC
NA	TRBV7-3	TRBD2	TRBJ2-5	CASSSGLAMGGETQYF	TGTGCCAGCAGCTCGGGACTAGCGATGGGTGGAGAGACCCAGTACTTC
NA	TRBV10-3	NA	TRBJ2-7	CAISVGGRGSEQYF	TGTGCCATCAGTGTGGGGGGTCGAGGGTCCGAGCAGTACTTC
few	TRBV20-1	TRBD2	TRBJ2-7	CSAGRATSGTGEQYF	TGCAGTGCTGGAAGGGCGACTAGCGGGACGGGCGAGCAGTACTTC
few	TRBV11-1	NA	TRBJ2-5	CASSLDGLPSETQYF	TGTGCCAGCAGCCTAGATGGACTCCCGAGCGAGACCCAGTACTTC
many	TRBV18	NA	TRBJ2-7	CASSQGRRTEQYF	TGTGCCAGCTCGCAAGGACGGCGGACCGAGCAGTACTTC
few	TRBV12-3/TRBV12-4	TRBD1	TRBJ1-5	CASSVGQRNQPQHF	TGTGCCAGCAGCGTGGGACAGCGCAATCAGCCCCAGCATTTT
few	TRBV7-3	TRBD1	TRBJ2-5	CASSPGTGGMETQYF	TGTGCCAGCAGCCCTGGGACAGGGGGAATGGAGACCCAGTACTTC
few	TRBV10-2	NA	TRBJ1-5	CASTPGGGVGQPQHF	TGCGCCAGCACCCCCGGGGGGGGGGTCGGTCAGCCCCAGCATTTT
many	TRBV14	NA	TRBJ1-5	CASSQVGLGNQPQHF	TGTGCCAGCAGCCAAGTGGGTTTGGGCAATCAGCCCCAGCATTTT
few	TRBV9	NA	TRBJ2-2	CASSAGTNTGELFF	TGTGCCAGCAGCGCGGGGACGAACACCGGGGAGCTGTTTTTT
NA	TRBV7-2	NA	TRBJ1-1	CASSLAKREAFF	TGTGCCAGCAGCTTAGCGAAACGTGAAGCTTTCTTT
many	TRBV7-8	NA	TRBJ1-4	CASSPQPGADEKLFF	TGTGCCAGCAGCCCTCAGCCAGGGGCTGATGAAAAACTGTTTTTT
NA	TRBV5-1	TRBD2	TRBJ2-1	CASSSSGRALNEQFF	TGCGCCAGCAGCTCTAGCGGGAGGGCCCTCAATGAGCAGTTCTTC
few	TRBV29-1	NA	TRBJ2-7	CSVEDRGRGDYEQYF	TGCAGCGTTGAAGATCGTGGCAGGGGAGACTACGAGCAGTACTTC
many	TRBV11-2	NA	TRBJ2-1	CASSSLYVAPSSYNEQFF	TGTGCCAGCAGCTCCCTTTATGTAGCGCCTAGCTCCTACAATGAGCAGTTCTTC
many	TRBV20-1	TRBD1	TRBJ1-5	CSASASTGGNQPQHF	TGCAGTGCTAGCGCTTCTACAGGGGGCAATCAGCCCCAGCATTTT
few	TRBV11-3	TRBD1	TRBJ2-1	CASSHGQGEQFF	TGTGCCAGCAGCCACGGACAGGGAGAGCAGTTCTTC
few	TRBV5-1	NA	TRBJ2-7	CASSPQAGTSYEQYF	TGCGCCAGCAGCCCCCAAGCGGGGACATCCTACGAGCAGTACTTC
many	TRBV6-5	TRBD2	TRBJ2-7	CASSSSGAAYEQYF	TGTGCCAGCAGTTCCAGCGGGGCGGCCTACGAGCAGTACTTC
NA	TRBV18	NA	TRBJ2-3	CASSPQTSPDTQYF	TGTGCCAGCTCACCTCAGACCAGCCCAGATACGCAGTATTTT
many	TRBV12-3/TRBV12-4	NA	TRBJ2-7	CASSPNTGDRNEQYF	TGTGCCAGCAGTCCCAACACGGGAGACCGCAACGAGCAGTACTTC
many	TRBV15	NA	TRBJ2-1	CATSRIGSSYNEQFF	TGTGCCACCAGCAGAATAGGGAGCTCCTACAATGAGCAGTTCTTC
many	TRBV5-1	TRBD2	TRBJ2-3	CATRGGVADTQYF	TGCGCCACGCGGGGGGGAGTTGCAGATACGCAGTATTTT
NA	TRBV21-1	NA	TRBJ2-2	CASSKERMNTGELFF	TGTGCCAGCAGCAAGGAGCGGATGAACACCGGGGAGCTGTTTTTT
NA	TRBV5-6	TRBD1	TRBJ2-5	CASSAGQGPQETQYF	TGTGCCAGCAGCGCTGGACAGGGCCCCCAAGAGACCCAGTACTTC
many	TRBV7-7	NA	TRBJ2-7	CASSFGRAYEQYF	TGTGCCAGCAGCTTTGGTCGAGCCTACGAGCAGTACTTC
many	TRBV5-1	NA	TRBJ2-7	CASSSYRLTGNRSSYEQYF	TGCGCCAGCAGCTCCTACAGGCTCACGGGGAATCGGAGCTCCTACGAGCAGTACTTC
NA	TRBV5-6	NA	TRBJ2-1	CASSRWVISYNEQFF	TGTGCCAGCAGCCGATGGGTTATCTCCTACAATGAGCAGTTCTTC
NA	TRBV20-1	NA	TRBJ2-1	CSARVSGYNEQFF	TGCAGTGCTAGAGTCTCGGGCTACAATGAGCAGTTCTTC
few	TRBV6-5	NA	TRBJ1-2	CASRSDGDYGYTF	TGTGCCAGCAGGTCGGACGGAGACTATGGCTACACCTTC
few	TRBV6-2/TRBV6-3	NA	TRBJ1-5	CASSYRGPYSNQPQHF	TGTGCCAGCAGTTACCGAGGGCCTTATAGCAATCAGCCCCAGCATTTT
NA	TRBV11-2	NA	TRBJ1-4	CASSGGNEKLFF	TGTGCCAGCAGCGGGGGGAATGAAAAACTGTTTTTT
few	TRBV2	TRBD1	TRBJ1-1	CASRPRGGAFTEAFF	TGTGCCAGCAGGCCCAGGGGGGGGGCATTCACTGAAGCTTTCTTT
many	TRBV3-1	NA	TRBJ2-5	CASSSGWGLRETQYF	TGTGCCAGCAGCTCTGGGTGGGGGCTTCGAGAGACCCAGTACTTC
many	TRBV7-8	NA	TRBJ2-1	CAGSLDGRIEQFF	TGTGCCGGCAGCTTAGATGGCAGAATAGAGCAGTTCTTC
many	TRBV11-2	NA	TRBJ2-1	CASSLLYEQFF	TGTGCCAGCAGCTTATTGTATGAGCAGTTCTTC
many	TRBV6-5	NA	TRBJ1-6	CASSYSFTLQGPNSPLHF	TGTGCCAGCAGTTATTCGTTTACGTTGCAGGGTCCTAATTCACCCCTCCACTTT
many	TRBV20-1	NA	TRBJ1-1	CSSTRQAHTEAFF	TGCAGTTCTACCAGACAGGCCCACACTGAAGCTTTCTTT
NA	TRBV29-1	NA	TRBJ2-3	CSALEVGEGTDTQYF	TGCAGCGCCCTAGAGGTCGGGGAGGGCACAGATACGCAGTATTTT
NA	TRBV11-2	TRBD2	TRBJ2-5	CASTPRTREGLKETQYF	TGTGCCAGCACCCCACGAACCCGGGAGGGCCTTAAAGAGACCCAGTACTTC